Listed here are 22 T cell receptor beta chains from one sample, sequenced in a study of T cells in women clearing cervical HPV infection. Using immunoSEQ multiplex PCR, the repertoire was profiled, and TCRdb retains in-frame clones only, with some absent. This sample carries about 37,000 clones, with around 1.6% going to the ten biggest clones. The sequenced sample consisted of blood buffy coat. These TCRs come from a woman between 18 and 70 years old with a cervical HPV16 infection that either progressed to CIN3+ or cleared (not recorded which).

Remarks on this clone: The CDR3 end is not reached by the read, which stops 3 residues before it; the germline J gene fills it in. This chain joins TRBV28 and TRBJ1-2, with 10 positions matching TRBD1. The CDR3 has 14 amino acids. V lost 6 bases, J lost 5 bases, and 6 bases stayed unmatched. Germline loops: CDR1 MDHEN, CDR2 SYDVKM. The covered CDR3 bases are TGTGCCAGCAGGAGACAGGGGGCAGGGTATGGC. Translation gives CASRRQGAGYG. The full CDR3 reads CASRRQGAGYGYTF.

The CDR3 spells CASSAWAEAFF. The sequenced CDR3 bases are TGTGCCAGCAGTGCTTGGGCGGAA. The chain couples TRBV2 to TRBJ1-1, with D uncertain. The sequence runs out 3 residues before the end of the CDR3; the remainder is reconstructed from the germline J gene. This CDR3 has 11 amino acids. CDR1 is SNHLY and CDR2 is FYNNEI in the germline V gene. The whole variable domain, filled in from reference TRBV2 and TRBJ1-1, reads EPEVTQTPSHQVTQMGQEVILRCVPISNHLYFYWYRQILGQKVEFLVSFYNNEISEKSEIFDDQFSVERPDGSNFTLKIRSTKLEDSAMYFCASSAWAEAFFGQGTRLTVV.

Regarding this clone: The sequence runs out 3 residues before the end of the CDR3; the remainder is reconstructed from the germline J gene. The chain links TRBV18 to TRBJ2-4, with D possibly being TRBD1 (6 bases). The CDR3 has 13 amino acids. Germline V gene data show CDR1 as KGHSH and CDR2 as LQKENI. CDR3 amino acids: CASSQGTTYGQYF. CDR3 DNA, as far as it was read: TGTGCCAGCTCACAGGGGACAACCTATGGT.

The CDR3 DNA, read in part, is TGTGCCAGCAGGGAATCGGACAGGGGGAATGAAAAA. Its translation is CASRESDRGNEK. The complete CDR3 reads CASRESDRGNEKLFF. The rearrangement uses TRBV6-1 and TRBJ1-4, with 10 bases that match TRBD1. The observed sequence ends 3 residues before the CDR3 terminus, with the missing tail filled in from the germline J gene. V lost 6 bases, J lost 5 bases, and 6 bases stayed unmatched. The germline CDR1 and CDR2 sequences are MNHNS and SASEGT. The CDR3 contains 15 residues.

As to this clone: The read stops 3 residues short of the end of the CDR3; the missing end is completed from the germline J gene. This chain uses TRBV4-2 with TRBJ2-2; D is unclear. Germline CDR1 is LGHNA and CDR2 is YNFKEQ. The CDR3 length is 15 residues. The sequenced part of the CDR3 DNA is TGTGCCAGCAGCCAAGAACGCAGAATGAATGAAAAG. Protein: CASSQERRMNEK. The full CDR3 sequence reads CASSQERRMNEKLFF.

On this clone: With the read ending 3 residues before the CDR3 end, the germline J gene is used to fill in that end. The V call is TRBV20-1, the J call TRBJ2-5, with 10 nucleotides matching TRBD2. Germline CDR1 reads DFQATT; CDR2 reads SNEGSKA (reference sequence). Unmatched junction bases numbered 9, after V lost 6 bases and J lost 5 bases. This CDR3 is built from 14 residues. The sequenced part of the CDR3 DNA is TGCAGTGCGGGTCTAGCGGGGGTATTCGAGACC. This codes for CSAGLAGVFET. The complete CDR3 sequence is CSAGLAGVFETQYF.

As to this clone: The read is 3 residues too short to cover the CDR3 end, so that end is filled in from the germline J gene. The rearrangement uses TRBV29-1 and TRBJ1-4; 7 positions match TRBD1. Unmatched junction bases numbered 3, after V lost 6 bases and J lost 5 bases. This CDR3 region has 12 residues. The V gene's germline CDR1 is SQVTM and CDR2 ANQGSEA. CDR3 DNA, as far as it was read: TGCAGCGTACGACAGGGAAATGAAAAA. Protein sequence: CSVRQGNEK. The full CDR3 is CSVRQGNEKLFF.

Worth noting for this clone: From the germline J gene comes the end of the CDR3, since the read stops 3 residues before it. The J gene is TRBJ2-3, the V gene TRBV20-1; 8 positions match TRBD1. This CDR3 region has 18 residues. The ends lost 0 bases at V and 5 bases at J; junction bases unmatched: 16. The germline V gene encodes CDR1 DFQATT and CDR2 SNEGSKA (reference sequence). CDR3 bases read: TGCAGTGCTAGAGATGGGTTTCCGAGACAGGGGATAGAAGATACG. It is translated as CSARDGFPRQGIEDT. The entire CDR3 reads CSARDGFPRQGIEDTQYF.

Concerning this clone itself: The read terminates 3 residues before the CDR3 end, so the remaining end is supplied by the germline J gene. V gene TRBV12-3 or TRBV12-4 combines with J gene TRBJ2-7; 7 positions match TRBD1. This CDR3 is 16 amino acids long. The V and J ends lost 1 base and 2 bases, in that order; junction bases with no gene match: 8. The covered CDR3 bases are TGTGCCAGCAGTTTAGGACAGGGAGCTTTAACCTACGAG. This gives the protein CASSLGQGALTYE. The entire CDR3 sequence reads CASSLGQGALTYEQYF.

Regarding this clone: The sequenced fragment ends 3 residues before the CDR3 boundary, so the rest is inferred from the germline J gene. This chain uses TRBV19 with TRBJ1-6; D is unresolved. Germline CDR1 LNHDA, CDR2 SQIVND (reference sequence). V lost 5 bases to trimming and J lost 6 bases, with 14 bases between them. CDR3 length equals 15 residues. The CDR3 sequence: CASSPSGVPNSPLHF. The CDR3 bases that were read are TGTGCCAGTAGTCCCTCCGGGGTTCCTAATTCACCC.

Details on this clone: With the read ending 3 residues before the CDR3 end, the germline J gene is used to fill in that end. The J gene is TRBJ1-1, the V gene TRBV5-1, with 7 nucleotides matching TRBD1. CDR1 and CDR2 from the germline V gene are SGHRS and YFSETQ. The CDR3 consists of 13 residues. Partial CDR3 DNA: TGCGCCAGCTCTTGGGGCGAGGGGGCGAAA. It yields the protein CASSWGEGAK. In full, the CDR3 reads CASSWGEGAKAFF.

As for this clone: The read ends 3 residues early relative to the CDR3; the germline J gene fills the gap. The chain employs TRBV7-9 and TRBJ2-7, with 7 bases that match TRBD1. The CDR3 runs 12 residues. The ends lost 5 bases at V and 4 bases at J; junction bases unmatched: 2. The germline V gene has CDR1 SEHNR and CDR2 FQNEAQ (reference sequence). The CDR3 is CASSVQGYEQYF. The sequenced part of the CDR3 DNA is TGTGCCAGCAGCGTACAGGGGTACGAG.

As to this clone: The read ends 3 residues early relative to the CDR3; the germline J gene fills the gap. The chain carries TRBV20-1 and TRBJ2-7; 9 nucleotides agree with TRBD1. V gave up 4 bases and J gave up 6 bases; unmatched junction bases: 7. Per germline, CDR1 DFQATT and CDR2 SNEGSKA (reference sequence). The length of the CDR3 is 13 residues. The DNA read from the CDR3 is TGCAGTGCTACCCCGGGACAGGGCCTCGAG. Protein: CSATPGQGLE. The whole CDR3 is CSATPGQGLEQYF.

Regarding this clone: From the germline J gene comes the end of the CDR3, since the read stops 3 residues before it. This chain joins TRBV2 and TRBJ2-1; 7 positions match TRBD2. The CDR3 is 15 residues long. Germline V gene lookup returns CDR1 SNHLY and CDR2 FYNNEI. Losses at the gene ends were 7 bases for V and 9 bases for J; bases not matched to a gene: 15. CDR3 region: CASIVAGHLRTEQFF. The covered CDR3 bases are TGTGCCAGCATCGTAGCGGGCCACCTCCGCACTGAG.

In the case of this clone: Germline is not matched at one junction end, which may reflect a read error. The DNA ends 3 residues before the CDR3 does, and the rest of the CDR3 is filled in from the germline J gene. V usage is TRBV7-9 and J usage is TRBJ2-7, with D perhaps matching TRBD2 (5 bases). Germline values: CDR1 SEHNR, CDR2 FQNEAQ (reference sequence). The length of the CDR3 is 12 residues. CDR3: CSSSYSGYEQYF. The part of the CDR3 DNA that was read is TGTTCCAGCAGCTACAGCGGCTACGAG.

Remarks on this clone: The DNA ends 3 residues before the CDR3 does, and the rest of the CDR3 is filled in from the germline J gene. The chain combines TRBV19 with TRBJ1-2; 8 nucleotides align to TRBD1. The CDR3 consists of 14 residues. Germline V CDR1 and CDR2: LNHDA, SQIVND (reference sequence). The sequenced CDR3 bases are TGTGCCAGTAGTTCGGTTTCAGGGGGCGAGGGC. Translated: CASSSVSGGEG. The CDR3, in full, reads CASSSVSGGEGYTF.

Concerning this clone itself: The read halts 3 residues ahead of the CDR3 end, with the missing end drawn from the germline J gene. The chain employs TRBV7-2 and TRBJ2-4, with 8 bases that match TRBD1. Germline assignment: CDR1 SGHTA and CDR2 FQGNSA. The CDR3 has 13 residues. CDR3 bases read: TGTGCCAGCAGCTTTGACAGGGGATATGGT. It codes for CASSFDRGYG. Given in full, the CDR3 is CASSFDRGYGQYF.

With respect to this clone: The read comes to an end 3 residues before the CDR3 does, leaving the germline J gene to fill in the end. V usage is TRBV7-8 and J usage is TRBJ2-3; 12 nucleotides line up with TRBD1. The V gene's germline CDR1 is SGHVS and CDR2 FQNEAQ. The CDR3 contains 18 residues. The CDR3 here is CASSHRDRGPDSNQPQYF. Partial CDR3 DNA: TGTGCCAGCAGCCACCGGGACAGGGGGCCTGATAGCAATCAGCCG.

About this clone itself: The read terminates 3 residues before the CDR3 end, so the remaining end is supplied by the germline J gene. This rearrangement joins TRBV18 to TRBJ1-6; 7 bases map to TRBD1. Trimming at V came to 8 bases and at J to 2 bases, leaving 3 bases not matched to a gene. Germline values: CDR1 KGHSH, CDR2 LQKENI. The CDR3 spans 14 residues. This CDR3 is CASTQGAYNSPLHF. Partial CDR3 DNA: TGTGCCAGCACCCAGGGGGCCTATAATTCACCC.

As for this clone: The read falls 3 residues short of the CDR3 end, and the missing part is taken from the germline J gene. The chain is built from TRBV7-9 and TRBJ1-2; D might be TRBD1 (5 bases). The germline CDR1 and CDR2 sequences are SEHNR and FQNEAQ (reference sequence). The CDR3 is made up of 12 amino acids. CDR3 sequence: CASRRDSYDYTF. The sequenced CDR3 bases are TGTGCCAGCAGACGAGACAGTTACGAC.

As for this clone: The read ends 3 residues before the CDR3 terminus; that terminus is restored from the germline J gene. This chain joins TRBV5-1 and TRBJ2-3, with D tentatively TRBD2 (5 bases). The CDR3 runs 16 residues. Germline CDR1 reads SGHRS; CDR2 reads YFSETQ. Trimming took 0 bases from V and 0 from J, leaving 11 bases between them. The CDR3 DNA, read in part, is TGCGCCAGCAGCTTGGCCAGTAGGACTAGCACAGATACG. This codes for CASSLASRTSTDT. The complete CDR3 reads CASSLASRTSTDTQYF.

A remark on this clone: The read ends 3 residues shy of where the CDR3 ends; the end is completed using the germline J gene. The chain carries TRBV7-2 and TRBJ2-1, with a tentative D call TRBD2 (6 bases). Per the germline V gene, CDR1 is SGHTA and CDR2 is FQGNSA. Trimming stripped 5 bases from V and 0 bases from J, with 11 bases between. The CDR3 has 15 amino acids. The CDR3 here is CASSVSSVSYNEQFF. Partial CDR3 DNA: TGTGCCAGCAGCGTCTCTAGCGTCTCCTACAATGAG. Filled out from reference TRBV7-2 and TRBJ2-1, the complete variable domain reads GAGVSQSPSNKVTEKGKDVELRCDPISGHTALYWYRQSLGQGLEFLIYFQGNSAPDKSGLPSDRFSAERTGGSVSTLTIQRTQQEDSAVYLCASSVSSVSYNEQFFGPGTRLTVL.